This T cell receptor beta chain was profiled in a study of blood T cell repertoires in COVID-19. CDR3 length: 15 amino acids. J was trimmed by 4 bases and V by 8 bases; bases with no gene match: 8. Germline assignment: CDR1 MNHEY and CDR2 SVGAGI. Sequencing used immunoSEQ multiplex PCR; TCRdb keeps in-frame clones, though not all of them. The data contain around 190,000 clones, 80% to 90% of them singletons. The sample taken for sequencing was PBMCs or T cells enriched from blood (not recorded which). This TCR was sampled from a young woman who had recovered from COVID-19. V is TRBV6-5 and J is TRBJ2-3; 11 bases align to TRBD1. CDR3 nucleotides: TGTGCCAGCGCCCCGGGGGGACAGGGGGCAGATACGCAGTATTTT. Protein: CASAPGGQGADTQYF.